These T cell receptor beta chains were read from a single sample in a study of T cell changes during pregnancy in multiple sclerosis. Sequenced by immunoSEQ multiplex PCR; TCRdb stores in-frame clones only, minus some. The sample contains about 85,000 clones, approximately 91% of which appear only once. The source was peripheral blood, collected in the first trimester of pregnancy. The receptors stem from a female donor with multiple sclerosis, enrolled in a pregnancy study. Both conserved end residues are part of each CDR3. A D gene is named only where the DNA matches it firmly. For some rows the clone size is stated as once, few or many, or as a class when expanded; others skip it.

TRBD1	once	TRBJ1-5	TRBV2	TGTGCCAGCAGTATTTCAGGGGGATATAGCAATCAGCCCCAGCATTTT	CASSISGGYSNQPQHF
NA	NA	TRBJ2-1	TRBV7-3	TGTGCCAGCAGCTTAACAGACAAGTACAATGAGCAGTTCTTC	CASSLTDKYNEQFF
NA	once	TRBJ2-7	TRBV30	TGTGCCTGGAGTGTACTTAGCTACGAGCAGTACTTC	CAWSVLSYEQYF
NA	NA	TRBJ2-1	TRBV7-2	TGTGCCAGCAGCTCGCTGGGTGGTAGCGGTGAGCAGTTCTTC	CASSSLGGSGEQFF
NA	NA	TRBJ2-2	TRBV5-1	TGCGCCAGCAGCTTGGAGAGGGTCCCCGGGGAGCTGTTTTTT	CASSLERVPGELFF
NA	NA	TRBJ1-1	TRBV7-7	TGTGCTAGCAGCCCCCAGGGTCTGTGGGGGAACACTGAAGCTTTCTTT	CASSPQGLWGNTEAFF
NA	NA	TRBJ2-2	TRBV21-1	TGTGCCAGCAGCAAAGGCCTCAGGAACACCGGGGAGCTGTTTTTT	CASSKGLRNTGELFF
TRBD1	NA	TRBJ1-1	TRBV19	TGTGCCAGTAGTATCCCCCGCGGGACAGGCTTTTCAGCTTTCTTT	CASSIPRGTGFSAFF
TRBD2	once	TRBJ2-1	TRBV28	TGTGCCAGCAGTCAAGTCCTACCGGGACTAGCGGGAGGCGGCTCCTACAATGAGCAGTTCTTC	CASSQVLPGLAGGGSYNEQFF
NA	NA	TRBJ2-3	TRBV5-1	TGCGCCAGCAGCATGGCAAGCACAGATACGCAGTATTTT	CASSMASTDTQYF
TRBD2	NA	TRBJ2-4	TRBV4-2	TGTGCCAGCAGCCAAGATACGGGAGGGCGGGGACCAGCCAAAAACATTCAGTACTTC	CASSQDTGGRGPAKNIQYF
TRBD1	NA	TRBJ1-3	TRBV7-8	TGTGCCAGCAGCCGGGACAGAGGAAACACCATATATTTT	CASSRDRGNTIYF
NA	NA	TRBJ2-4	TRBV19	TGTGCCAGTCAACCTGGACTCCTAGCCAAAAACATTCAGTACTTC	CASQPGLLAKNIQYF
TRBD1	NA	TRBJ2-1	TRBV7-8	TGTGCCAGCACCCAAGAGGCGGGACAGGGGTACAATGAGCAGTTCTTC	CASTQEAGQGYNEQFF
TRBD1	once	TRBJ1-1	TRBV11-3	TGTGCCAGCAGCGCGTACAGGGGCTACAACACTGAAGCTTTCTTT	CASSAYRGYNTEAFF
NA	few	TRBJ1-1	TRBV5-1	TGCGCCAGCAAAGCCAAGACAGAGATCACTGAAGCTTTCTTT	CASKAKTEITEAFF
TRBD1	once	TRBJ2-1	TRBV7-8	TGTGCCAGCAGCTCAAGGACAGGGGGGAACAATGAGCAGTTCTTC	CASSSRTGGNNEQFF
NA	NA	TRBJ2-1	TRBV29-1	TGCAGCGCCGATAGTGGTGAGCAGTTCTTC	CSADSGEQFF
NA	NA	TRBJ1-2	TRBV2	TGTGCCAGATTCGGAGGTCAGGCAGCTAACTATGGCTACACCTTC	CARFGGQAANYGYTF
TRBD2	NA	TRBJ2-7	TRBV4-1	TGCGCCAGCAGCCAGTTCTCGAGCGGGGGGGCGGACGAGCAGTACTTC	CASSQFSSGGADEQYF
NA	few	TRBJ1-6	TRBV6-4	TGTGCCAGCAACGCAGGGGACAATTCACCCCTCCACTTT	CASNAGDNSPLHF
NA	once	TRBJ2-7	TRBV27	TGTGCCAGCAGTCCTGACAGGGAGGTCCACGAGCAGTACTTC	CASSPDREVHEQYF
TRBD1	NA	TRBJ1-1	TRBV7-8	TGTGCCAGCAGCTTAAGGAGGGGGCAGGGGAACACTGAAGCTTTCTTT	CASSLRRGQGNTEAFF
TRBD2	NA	TRBJ2-3	TRBV14	TGTGCCAGCAGCCAAAGGAACCGTATTACTAGACTAGCGCCAGATACGCAGTATTTT	CASSQRNRITRLAPDTQYF
NA	once	TRBJ1-4	TRBV19	TGTGCCAGTAGTAACAGTCGTAATGAAAAACTGTTTTTT	CASSNSRNEKLFF
NA	NA	TRBJ1-1	TRBV18	TGTGCCAGCTCGCCTCGGGGGAACACTGAAGCTTTCTTT	CASSPRGNTEAFF
TRBD2	NA	TRBJ2-5	TRBV30	TGTGCCTGGAGCGCGGGTAGCGGGAGAGGAGAGACCCAGTACTTC	CAWSAGSGRGETQYF
TRBD1	once	TRBJ1-6	TRBV18	TGTGCCAGCTCACTCCGGACAGGGGGTGATAATTCACCCCTCCACTTT	CASSLRTGGDNSPLHF
NA	NA	TRBJ2-7	TRBV7-2	TGTGCCAGCAGCTTAAGGGCAGGGGACGAGCAGTACTTC	CASSLRAGDEQYF
TRBD1	few	TRBJ1-5	TRBV4-1	TGCGCCAGCAGCCAATCCTATGCCGGGACAGGCTTCCAGCCCCAGCATTTT	CASSQSYAGTGFQPQHF
TRBD2	NA	TRBJ2-7	TRBV11-2	TGTGCCAGCAGCTTATCGACTAGCGGAGTCTTCTCCTACGAGCAGTACTTC	CASSLSTSGVFSYEQYF
NA	once	TRBJ2-3	TRBV7-8	TGTGCCAGCACTAGCACAGATACGCAGTATTTT	CASTSTDTQYF
NA	NA	TRBJ2-1	TRBV10-3	TGTGCCACCGGGTCCTCCTACAATGAGCAGTTCTTC	CATGSSYNEQFF
NA	NA	TRBJ2-3	TRBV5-6	TGTGCCAGCGGGGGCGAGGTAGCAGGGGAGGGGGATACGCAGTATTTT	CASGGEVAGEGDTQYF
TRBD1	NA	TRBJ1-1	TRBV29-1	TGCAGCGTGGCGGGACAGTACATGAACACTGAAGCTTTCTTT	CSVAGQYMNTEAFF
NA	NA	TRBJ2-2	TRBV19	TGTGCCAGTACTCAGGGGCGGTTAGGCACCGGGGAGCTGTTTTTT	CASTQGRLGTGELFF
NA	NA	TRBJ2-2	TRBV6-5	TGTGCCAGCAGTTACTCCCAGGGTAACACCGGGGAGCTGTTTTTT	CASSYSQGNTGELFF
TRBD2	NA	TRBJ2-7	TRBV6-5	TGTGCCAGCAGTGCCGTGACTAGCGGGAGCTACGAGCAGTACTTC	CASSAVTSGSYEQYF
TRBD2	NA	TRBJ2-5	TRBV5-6	TGTGCCAGCAGCCCCCTAGGTCCGGGGGGGCCTGAGACCCAGTACTTC	CASSPLGPGGPETQYF
NA	NA	TRBJ2-1	TRBV6-1	TGTGCCACCGCGTTCCTGTCTCGGGGTGAGCAGTTCTTC	CATAFLSRGEQFF
TRBD2	NA	TRBJ2-2	TRBV11-1	TGTGCCAGCAGTCCCCCTCGGCTAGCGGGGGGGCCTAACACCGGGGAGCTGTTTTTT	CASSPPRLAGGPNTGELFF